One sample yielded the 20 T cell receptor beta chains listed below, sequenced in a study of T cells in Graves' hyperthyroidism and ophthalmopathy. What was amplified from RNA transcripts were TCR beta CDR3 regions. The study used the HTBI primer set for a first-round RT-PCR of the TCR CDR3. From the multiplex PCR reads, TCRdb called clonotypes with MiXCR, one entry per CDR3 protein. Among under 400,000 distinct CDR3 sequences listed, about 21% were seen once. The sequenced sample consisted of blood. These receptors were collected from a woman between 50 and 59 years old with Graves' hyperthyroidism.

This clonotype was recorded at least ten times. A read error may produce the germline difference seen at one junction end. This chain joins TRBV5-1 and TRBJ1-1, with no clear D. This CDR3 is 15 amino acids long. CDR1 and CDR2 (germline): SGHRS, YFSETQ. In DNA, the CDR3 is TGTGCCAGCAGCTTAGATGCAGGCTCTAACACTGAAGCTTTCTTT. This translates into CASSLDAGSNTEAFF. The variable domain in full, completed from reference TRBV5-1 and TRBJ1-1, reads KAGVTQTPRYLIKTRGQQVTLSCSPISGHRSVSWYQQTPGQGLQFLFEYFSETQRNKGNFPGRFSGRQFSNSRSEMNVSTLELGDSALYLCASSLDAGSNTEAFFGQGTRLTVV.

For the CDR3, the DNA is TGTGCCAGCAGCCAAGGTCTCTGGCAGGCGCGGGAGCAGTTCTTC. Translation gives CASSQGLWQAREQFF. This chain connects TRBV14 to TRBJ2-1; D is ambiguous. Germline CDR1 is SGHDN and CDR2 is FVKESK. V dropped 1 base and J dropped 10 bases, with 17 bases sitting between them. This CDR3 is 15 amino acids long.

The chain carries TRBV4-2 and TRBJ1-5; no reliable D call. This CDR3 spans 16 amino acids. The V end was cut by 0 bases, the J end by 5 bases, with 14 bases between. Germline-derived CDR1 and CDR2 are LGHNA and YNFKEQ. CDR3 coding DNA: TGTGCCAGCAGCCAAGAGACTGGTGGACCTTATCAGCCCCAGCATTTT. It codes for CASSQETGGPYQPQHF.

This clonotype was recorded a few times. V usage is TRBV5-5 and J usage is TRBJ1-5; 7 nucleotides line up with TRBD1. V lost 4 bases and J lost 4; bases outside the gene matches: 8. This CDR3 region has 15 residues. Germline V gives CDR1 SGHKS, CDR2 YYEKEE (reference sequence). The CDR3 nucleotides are TGTGCCAGCAGCCCGACTCCGGACAGGAATCAGCCCCAGCATTTT. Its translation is CASSPTPDRNQPQHF.

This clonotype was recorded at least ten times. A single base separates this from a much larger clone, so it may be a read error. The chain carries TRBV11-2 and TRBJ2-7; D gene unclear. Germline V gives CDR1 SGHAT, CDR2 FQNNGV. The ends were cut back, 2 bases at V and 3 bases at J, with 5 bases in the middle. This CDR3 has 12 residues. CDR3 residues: CASSLHGYEQYF. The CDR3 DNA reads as TGTGCCAGCAGCTTACATGGCTACGAGCAGTACTTC.

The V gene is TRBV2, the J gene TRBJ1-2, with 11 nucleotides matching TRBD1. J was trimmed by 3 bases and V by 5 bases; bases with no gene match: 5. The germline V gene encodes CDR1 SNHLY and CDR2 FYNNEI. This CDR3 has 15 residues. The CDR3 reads CASSRTGGTYYGYTF. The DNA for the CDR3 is TGTGCCAGCAGTCGGACAGGGGGCACGTACTATGGCTACACCTTC.

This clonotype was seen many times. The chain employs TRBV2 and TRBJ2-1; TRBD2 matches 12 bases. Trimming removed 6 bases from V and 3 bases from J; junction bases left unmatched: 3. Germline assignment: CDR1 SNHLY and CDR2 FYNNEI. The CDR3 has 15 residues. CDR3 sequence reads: CASRRTSGIYNEQFF. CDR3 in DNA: TGTGCCAGCAGAAGGACTAGCGGGATCTACAATGAGCAGTTCTTC.

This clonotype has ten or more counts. DNA for the CDR3: TGTGCCATCAGTGTTGAGGGATGGACTGAAGCTTTCTTT. This sequence encodes CAISVEGWTEAFF. The chain has TRBV10-3 and TRBJ1-1; the D is unclear. Germline CDR1 ENHRY, CDR2 SYGVKD. The length of the CDR3 is 13 residues. V lost 4 bases, J lost 5 bases, and 11 bases lay in between.

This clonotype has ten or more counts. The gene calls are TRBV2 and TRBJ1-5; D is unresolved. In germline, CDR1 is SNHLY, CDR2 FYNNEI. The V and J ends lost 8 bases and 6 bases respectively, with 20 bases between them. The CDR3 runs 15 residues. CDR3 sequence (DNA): TGTGCCAGCGCCCCGGACGGAGGCGCCGGTCAGCCCCAGCATTTT. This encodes CASAPDGGAGQPQHF.

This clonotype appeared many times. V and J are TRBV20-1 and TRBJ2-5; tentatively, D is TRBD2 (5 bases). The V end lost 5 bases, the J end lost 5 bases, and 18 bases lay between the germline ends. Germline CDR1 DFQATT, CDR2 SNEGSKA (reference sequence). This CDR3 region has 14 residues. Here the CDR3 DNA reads TGCAGTGCTTCTAGCTCGATGGGTTTGGAGACCCAGTACTTC. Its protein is CSASSSMGLETQYF.

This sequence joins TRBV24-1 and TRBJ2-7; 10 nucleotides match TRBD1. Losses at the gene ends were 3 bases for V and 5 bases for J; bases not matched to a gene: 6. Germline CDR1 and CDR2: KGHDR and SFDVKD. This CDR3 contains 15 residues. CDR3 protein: CATSDPGQGLDEQYF. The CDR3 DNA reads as TGTGCCACCAGTGATCCGGGACAGGGGCTCGACGAGCAGTACTTC.

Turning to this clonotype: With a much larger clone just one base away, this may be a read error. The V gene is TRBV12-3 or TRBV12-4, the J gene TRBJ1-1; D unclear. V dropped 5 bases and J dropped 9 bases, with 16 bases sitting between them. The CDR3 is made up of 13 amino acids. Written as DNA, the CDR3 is TGTGCCAGCAGTCCCTCTCGGGGTGGAAAAGCTTTCTTT. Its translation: CASSPSRGGKAFF.

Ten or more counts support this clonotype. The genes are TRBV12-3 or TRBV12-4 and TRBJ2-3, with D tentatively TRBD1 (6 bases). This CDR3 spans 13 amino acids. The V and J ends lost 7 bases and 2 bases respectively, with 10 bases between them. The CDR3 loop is CASTRQDTDTQYF. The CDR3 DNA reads TGTGCCAGCACGAGACAGGACACAGATACGCAGTATTTT.

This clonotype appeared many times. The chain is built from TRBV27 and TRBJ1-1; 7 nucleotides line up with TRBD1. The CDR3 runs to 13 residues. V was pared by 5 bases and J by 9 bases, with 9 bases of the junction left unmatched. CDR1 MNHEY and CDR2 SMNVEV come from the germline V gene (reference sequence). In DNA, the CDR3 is TGTGCCAGCAGTCCAGGGGGAGTACAACAAGCTTTCTTT. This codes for CASSPGGVQQAFF.

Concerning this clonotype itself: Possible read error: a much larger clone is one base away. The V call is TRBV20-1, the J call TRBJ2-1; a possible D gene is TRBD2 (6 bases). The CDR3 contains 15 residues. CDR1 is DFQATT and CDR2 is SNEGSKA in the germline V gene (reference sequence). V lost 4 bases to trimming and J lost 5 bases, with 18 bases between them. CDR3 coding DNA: TGCAGTGCTATGCCTCCTGGGAGGCCGGACAATGAGCAGTTCTTC. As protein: CSAMPPGRPDNEQFF.

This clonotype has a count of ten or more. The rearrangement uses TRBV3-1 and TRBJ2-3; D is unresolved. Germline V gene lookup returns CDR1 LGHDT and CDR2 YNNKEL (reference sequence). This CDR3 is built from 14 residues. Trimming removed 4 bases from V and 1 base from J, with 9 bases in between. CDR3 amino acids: CASSPVFGTDTQYF. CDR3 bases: TGTGCCAGCAGCCCAGTTTTTGGCACAGATACGCAGTATTTT.

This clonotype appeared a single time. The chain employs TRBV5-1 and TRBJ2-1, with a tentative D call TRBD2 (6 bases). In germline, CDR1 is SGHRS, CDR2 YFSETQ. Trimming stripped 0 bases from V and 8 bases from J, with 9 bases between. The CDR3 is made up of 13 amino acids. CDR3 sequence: CASSLVSSDEQFF. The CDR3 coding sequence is TGCGCCAGCAGCTTGGTTTCTAGCGATGAGCAGTTCTTC.

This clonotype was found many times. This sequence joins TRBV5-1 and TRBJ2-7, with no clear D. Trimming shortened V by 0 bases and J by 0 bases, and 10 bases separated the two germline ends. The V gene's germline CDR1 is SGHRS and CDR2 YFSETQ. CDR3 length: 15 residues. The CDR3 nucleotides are TGCGCCAGCAGCTTGGAGGGCAGGAGCTCCTACGAGCAGTACTTC. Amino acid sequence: CASSLEGRSSYEQYF.

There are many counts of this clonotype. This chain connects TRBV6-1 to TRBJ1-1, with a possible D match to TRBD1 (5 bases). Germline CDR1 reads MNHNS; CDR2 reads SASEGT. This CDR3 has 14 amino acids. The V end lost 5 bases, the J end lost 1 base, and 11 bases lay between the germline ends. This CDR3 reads CASSLGLPNTEAFF. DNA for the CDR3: TGTGCCAGCAGTTTGGGACTGCCGAACACTGAAGCTTTCTTT.

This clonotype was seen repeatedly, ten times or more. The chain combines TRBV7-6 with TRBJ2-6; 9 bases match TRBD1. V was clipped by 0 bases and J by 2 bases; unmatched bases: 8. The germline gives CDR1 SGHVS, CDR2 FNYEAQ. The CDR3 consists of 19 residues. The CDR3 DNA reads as TGTGCCAGCAGCTTAGCGGACAGGGGCCCTTCGGCTGGGGCCAACGTCCTGACTTTC. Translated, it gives CASSLADRGPSAGANVLTF. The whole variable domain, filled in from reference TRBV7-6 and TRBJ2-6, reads GAGVSQSPRYKVTKRGQDVALRCDPISGHVSLYWYRQALGQGPEFLTYFNYEAQQDKSGLPNDRFSAERPEGSISTLTIQRTEQRDSAMYRCASSLADRGPSAGANVLTFGAGSRLTVL.